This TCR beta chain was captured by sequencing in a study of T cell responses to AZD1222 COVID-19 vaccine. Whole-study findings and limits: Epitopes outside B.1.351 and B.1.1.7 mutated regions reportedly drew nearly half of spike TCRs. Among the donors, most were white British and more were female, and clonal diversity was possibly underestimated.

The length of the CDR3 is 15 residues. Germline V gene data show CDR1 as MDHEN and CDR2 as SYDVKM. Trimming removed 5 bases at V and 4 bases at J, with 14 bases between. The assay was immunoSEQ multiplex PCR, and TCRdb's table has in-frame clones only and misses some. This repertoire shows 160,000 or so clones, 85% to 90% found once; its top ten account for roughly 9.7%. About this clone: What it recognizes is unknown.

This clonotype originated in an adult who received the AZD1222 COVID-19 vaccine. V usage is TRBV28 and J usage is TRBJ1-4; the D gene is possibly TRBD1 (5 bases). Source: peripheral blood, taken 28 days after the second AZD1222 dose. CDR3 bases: TGTGCCAGCAGTAACGGGGGGAGCCGTAATGAAAAACTGTTTTTT. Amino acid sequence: CASSNGGSRNEKLFF.